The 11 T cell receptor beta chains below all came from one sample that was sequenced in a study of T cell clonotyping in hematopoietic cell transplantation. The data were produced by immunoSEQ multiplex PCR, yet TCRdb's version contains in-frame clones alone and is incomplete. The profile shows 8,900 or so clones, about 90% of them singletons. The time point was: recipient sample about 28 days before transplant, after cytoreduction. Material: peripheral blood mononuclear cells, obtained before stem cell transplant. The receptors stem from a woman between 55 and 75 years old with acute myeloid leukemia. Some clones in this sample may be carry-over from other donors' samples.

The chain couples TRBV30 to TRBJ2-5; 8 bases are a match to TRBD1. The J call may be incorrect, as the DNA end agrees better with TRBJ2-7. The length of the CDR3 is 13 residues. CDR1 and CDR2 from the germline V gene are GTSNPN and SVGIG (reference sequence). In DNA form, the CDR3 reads TGTGCCTGGGTCCGGGACAGGCCCTACGAGCAGTACTTC. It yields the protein CAWVRDRPYEQYF.

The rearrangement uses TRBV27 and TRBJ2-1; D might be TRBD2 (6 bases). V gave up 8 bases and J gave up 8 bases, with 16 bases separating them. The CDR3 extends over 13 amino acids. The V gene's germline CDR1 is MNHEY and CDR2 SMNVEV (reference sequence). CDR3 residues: CASRPSGLDEQFF. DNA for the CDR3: TGTGCCAGCCGACCAAGCGGGCTCGATGAGCAGTTCTTC.

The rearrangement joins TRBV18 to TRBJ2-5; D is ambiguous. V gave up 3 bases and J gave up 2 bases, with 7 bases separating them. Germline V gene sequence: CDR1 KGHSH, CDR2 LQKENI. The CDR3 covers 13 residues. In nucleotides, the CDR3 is TGTGCCAGCTCACCGGGCTTACAAGAGACCCAGTACTTC. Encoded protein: CASSPGLQETQYF.

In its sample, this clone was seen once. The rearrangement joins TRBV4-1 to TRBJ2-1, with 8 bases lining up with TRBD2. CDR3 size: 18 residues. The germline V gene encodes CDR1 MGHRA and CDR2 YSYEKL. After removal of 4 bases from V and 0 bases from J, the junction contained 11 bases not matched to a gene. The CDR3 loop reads CASSLGLGRGGSYNEQFF. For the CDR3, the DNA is TGCGCCAGCAGCCTCGGCCTGGGACGGGGGGGCTCCTACAATGAGCAGTTCTTC.

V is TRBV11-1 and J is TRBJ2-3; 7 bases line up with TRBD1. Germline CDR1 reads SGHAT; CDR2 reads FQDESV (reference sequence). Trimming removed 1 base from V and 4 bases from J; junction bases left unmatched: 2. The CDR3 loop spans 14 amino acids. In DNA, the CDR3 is TGTGCCAGCAGCTTAGGGGACAGACCAGATACGCAGTATTTT. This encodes CASSLGDRPDTQYF.

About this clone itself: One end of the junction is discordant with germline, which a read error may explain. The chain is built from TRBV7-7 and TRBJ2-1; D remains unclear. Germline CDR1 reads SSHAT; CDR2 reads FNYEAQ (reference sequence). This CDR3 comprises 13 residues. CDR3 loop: CASSLDSYNEQFF. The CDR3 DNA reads TGTGCTAGCAGCTTAGACTCCTACAATGAGCAGTTCTTC.

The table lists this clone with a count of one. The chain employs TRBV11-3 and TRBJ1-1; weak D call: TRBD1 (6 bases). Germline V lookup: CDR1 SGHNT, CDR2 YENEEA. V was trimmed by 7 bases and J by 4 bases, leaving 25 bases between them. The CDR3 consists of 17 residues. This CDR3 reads CASNPGGGAGDRTEAFF. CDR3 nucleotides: TGTGCCAGCAACCCCGGCGGGGGCGCGGGTGATCGCACTGAAGCTTTCTTT. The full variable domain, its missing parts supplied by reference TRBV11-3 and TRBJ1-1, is EAGVVQSPRYKIIEKKQPVAFWCNPISGHNTLYWYLQNLGQGPELLIRYENEEAVDDSQLPKDRFSAERLKGVDSTLKIQPAELGDSAVYLCASNPGGGAGDRTEAFFGQGTRLTVV.

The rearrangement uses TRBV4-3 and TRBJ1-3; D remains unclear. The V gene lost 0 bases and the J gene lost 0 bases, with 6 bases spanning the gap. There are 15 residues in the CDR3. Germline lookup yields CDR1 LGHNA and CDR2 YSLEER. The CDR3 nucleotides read TGCGCCAGCAGCCAAGAACCGGGCTCTGGAAACACCATATATTTT. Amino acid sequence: CASSQEPGSGNTIYF.

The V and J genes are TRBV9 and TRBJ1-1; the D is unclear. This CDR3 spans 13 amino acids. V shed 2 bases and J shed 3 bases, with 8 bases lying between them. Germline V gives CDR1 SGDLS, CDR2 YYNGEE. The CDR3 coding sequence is TGTGCCAGCAGCGTGGGGTACTACACTGAAGCTTTCTTT. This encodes CASSVGYYTEAFF.

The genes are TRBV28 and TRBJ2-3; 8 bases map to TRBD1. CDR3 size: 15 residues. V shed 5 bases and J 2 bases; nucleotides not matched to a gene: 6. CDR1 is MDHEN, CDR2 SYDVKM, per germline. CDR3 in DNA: TGTGCCAGCAGTCGGACAGGGCGCTTCACAGATACGCAGTATTTT. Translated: CASSRTGRFTDTQYF.

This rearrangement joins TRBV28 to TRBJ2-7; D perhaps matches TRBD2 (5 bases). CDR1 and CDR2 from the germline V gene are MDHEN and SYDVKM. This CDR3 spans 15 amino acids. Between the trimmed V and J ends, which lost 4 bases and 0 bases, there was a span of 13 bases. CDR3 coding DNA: TGTGCCAGCAGTTCCCCCCCCGCGGGCTCCTACGAGCAGTACGTC. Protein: CASSSPPAGSYEQYV.